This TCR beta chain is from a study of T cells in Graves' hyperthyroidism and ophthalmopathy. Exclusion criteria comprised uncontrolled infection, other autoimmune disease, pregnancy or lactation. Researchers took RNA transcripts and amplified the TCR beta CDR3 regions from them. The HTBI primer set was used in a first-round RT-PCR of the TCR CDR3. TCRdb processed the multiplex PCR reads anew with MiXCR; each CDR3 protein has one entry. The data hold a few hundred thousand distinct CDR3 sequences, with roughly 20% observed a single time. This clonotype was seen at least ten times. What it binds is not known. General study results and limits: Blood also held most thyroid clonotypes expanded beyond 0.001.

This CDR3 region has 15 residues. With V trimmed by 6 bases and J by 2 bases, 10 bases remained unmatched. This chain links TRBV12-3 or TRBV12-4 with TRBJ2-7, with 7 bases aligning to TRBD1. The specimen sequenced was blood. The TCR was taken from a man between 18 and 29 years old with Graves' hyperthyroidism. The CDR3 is CASSSFRDRPYEQYF. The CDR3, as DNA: TGTGCCAGCAGCTCCTTCCGGGACAGACCCTACGAGCAGTACTTC.